Listed below are T cell receptor beta chains from one sample, sequenced in a study of T cell repertoires in cytomegalovirus infection. TCRdb re-derived calls from the reads in MiXCR, one entry per CDR3 protein. The table includes almost 550,000 distinct CDR3 sequences, 16% detected once. Sequencing was carried out using CD8+ T cells from PBMCs. These receptor sequences come from a human donor in good health (CMV status not recorded). Some clones in this sample may be carry-over from other donors' samples. Each CDR3 is given with its conserved first and last residue. Each record gives: J gene, clone size, D gene, V gene, CDR3 protein, CDR3 DNA. D genes are given only for firm matches. Size is omitted from some rows. Given values are once, few, many or a class for expanded clones.

TRBJ2-5 | . | TRBD1 | TRBV9 | CASSAGTGGGETQYF | TGTGCCAGCAGCGCCGGGACAGGGGGTGGAGAGACCCAGTACTTC
TRBJ2-1 | . | TRBD2 | TRBV7-9 | CASSRQALAGSDGEQFF | TGTGCCAGCAGCCGTCAAGCACTAGCGGGGAGTGACGGCGAGCAGTTCTTC
TRBJ2-2 | many | TRBD2 | TRBV7-8 | CASCAFGLAGYTGELFF | TGTGCCAGCTGTGCTTTTGGGCTAGCGGGATACACCGGGGAGCTGTTTTTT
TRBJ2-7 | many | TRBD2 | TRBV11-1 | CASSPGTSLFYEQYF | TGTGCCAGCAGCCCAGGGACTAGCTTGTTCTACGAGCAGTACTTC
TRBJ2-5 | many | . | TRBV20-1 | CSAREGAHETQYF | TGCAGTGCTAGGGAGGGGGCGCACGAGACCCAGTACTTC
TRBJ2-7 | few | TRBD1 | TRBV7-9 | CAVPRGGALTYEQYF | TGTGCCGTTCCCCGAGGGGGCGCGCTAACCTACGAGCAGTACTTC
TRBJ2-1 | many | TRBD2 | TRBV6-5 | CASSYSRGGAGAYNEQFF | TGTGCCAGCAGTTACTCCCGAGGGGGAGCGGGAGCCTACAATGAGCAGTTCTTC
TRBJ1-1 | . | TRBD1 | TRBV5-4 | CASSSVPGQGTAFF | TGTGCCAGCAGCTCAGTCCCGGGACAGGGTACAGCTTTCTTT
TRBJ2-7 | . | . | TRBV10-3 | CAISDPAYEQYF | TGTGCCATCAGTGACCCAGCTTACGAGCAGTACTTC
TRBJ1-1 | many | TRBD1 | TRBV4-1 | CASSRRQGGTEAFF | TGCGCCAGCAGCCGTAGACAGGGAGGGACTGAAGCTTTCTTT
TRBJ2-6 | . | . | TRBV7-4 | CASRQSLSRANVLTF | TGTGCCAGCAGACAGTCCCTATCTCGGGCCAACGTCCTGACTTTC
TRBJ1-4 | many | . | TRBV7-6 | CASSSAPAEEKLFF | TGTGCCAGCAGCTCGGCCCCTGCAGAGGAAAAACTGTTTTTT
TRBJ2-7 | many | . | TRBV7-9 | CASSLAGETYEQYF | TGTGCCAGCAGCTTAGCGGGCGAAACCTACGAGCAGTACTTC
TRBJ2-2 | . | TRBD2 | TRBV28 | CASSFPGTSGSTDTGELFF | TGTGCCAGCAGTTTCCCCGGGACTAGCGGGAGTACGGACACCGGGGAGCTGTTTTTT
TRBJ1-5 | many | . | TRBV5-6 | CASSLRYSNQPQHF | TGTGCCAGCAGCCTTCGGTATAGCAATCAGCCCCAGCATTTT
TRBJ2-5 | few | . | TRBV2 | CASSVLAWETQYF | TGTGCCAGCAGCGTCCTAGCGTGGGAGACCCAGTACTTC
TRBJ2-5 | many | TRBD2 | TRBV6-6 | CASSLSTSGFKETQYF | TGTGCCAGCAGCTTATCGACTAGCGGATTTAAAGAGACCCAGTACTTC
TRBJ2-7 | . | TRBD1 | TRBV3-1 | CASSQDPGQGVHEQYF | TGTGCCAGCAGCCAAGACCCGGGACAGGGGGTCCACGAGCAGTACTTC
TRBJ1-5 | . | . | TRBV19 | CASSIDRGQPQHF | TGTGCCAGTAGTATAGATCGTGGACAGCCCCAGCATTTT
TRBJ1-4 | many | TRBD1 | TRBV4-1 | CASSRAMTGHTNEKLFF | TGCGCCAGCAGCCGAGCGATGACAGGGCACACTAATGAAAAACTGTTTTTT
TRBJ1-1 | few | . | TRBV7-3 | CASTDRAGLNTEAFF | TGTGCCAGCACCGATCGGGCAGGTCTGAACACTGAAGCTTTCTTT
TRBJ2-1 | few | TRBD1 | TRBV5-4 | CASSLGGTGSYNEQFF | TGTGCCAGCAGCTTGGGGGGGACAGGCTCCTACAATGAGCAGTTCTTC